Sequencing of this TCR beta chain was carried out in a study of beta chain features in type 1 diabetes. Overall study results and limits: TCRB CDR3s from Type 1 diabetes patients were moderately but significantly shorter in all four CD4+ subsets.

This CDR3 is built from 14 residues. The germline V gene has CDR1 LNHDA and CDR2 SQIVND (reference sequence). V lost 4 bases to trimming and J lost 7 bases; unmatched junction nucleotides: 7. As every portion of the isolated RNA was reverse transcribed, the sequencing read expressed TCRB transcripts. Profiled with immunoSEQ multiplex PCR; TCRdb holds only in-frame clones, not every one. This table holds roughly 610,000 clones, around 16% found once. A word on this clone: Its antigen remains unknown.

All sorted populations exceeded 98% purity. The specimen sequenced was naive CD4+ T cells from blood. The clonotype originates from a man between 18 and 35 years old in good health. The rearrangement joins TRBV19 to TRBJ2-1, with 7 bases matching TRBD2. The CDR3 nucleotides read TGTGCCAGTAGTACCTGGGGAGGGGCAAATGAGCAGTTCTTC. It specifies CASSTWGGANEQFF.